The entry below gives a single TCR beta chain sequence along with its context. This entry comes from a study of blood T cell repertoires in COVID-19. Methods used by the authors: Amplification from reference gene primers served as the basis for estimated nucleated cell counts. Clones were read by immunoSEQ multiplex PCR, and TCRdb kept only the in-frame ones, dropping some. For V, J and clone size, that table is used; D and trimming come from the DNA. The table has roughly 340,000 clones, around 89% seen once. The CDR3 totals 14 residues. The germline CDR1 and CDR2 sequences are SNHLY and FYNNEI. J was trimmed by 7 bases and V by 4 bases; bases with no gene match: 9.

The chain carries TRBV2 and TRBJ1-2; TRBD1 matches at 7 bases. The source material was peripheral blood. This clonotype originated in a woman in her 30s with COVID-19, enrolled during active disease. The CDR3 DNA follows: TGTGCCAGCAGTGGACAGGGCGGGTTAAGTGGCTACACCTTC. It codes for CASSGQGGLSGYTF. Full variable domain (rest looked up from reference TRBV2 and TRBJ1-2): EPEVTQTPSHQVTQMGQEVILRCVPISNHLYFYWYRQILGQKVEFLVSFYNNEISEKSEIFDDQFSVERPDGSNFTLKIRSTKLEDSAMYFCASSGQGGLSGYTFGSGTRLTVV.